This T cell receptor (beta chain) is drawn from a study of cytotoxic CD8 clonotypes in ibrutinib-treated CLL. Study summary: Samples showed on average around 240,000 productive templates and about 100,000 productive rearrangements.

Profiled with immunoSEQ multiplex PCR; TCRdb holds only in-frame clones, not every one. The data contain tens of thousands of clones, roughly 57% of them singletons. Comments on this clone: Its antigen is still unknown.

Whole-study results and caveats: At baseline, clonality was higher than in age-matched healthy donors and correlated with CD8+ counts. Increased clonality at ibrutinib response gave way to a return toward baseline at progression. Public clonotypes (which were uncommon) either contracted or remained stable on treatment.

Sequenced material: PBMCs, taken after 12 months of ibrutinib treatment. The TCR comes from a human donor with chronic lymphocytic leukemia.

The CDR3, as DNA: TGTGCCAGCAGCTTAGGTGGGGATAGCACAGATACGCAGTATTTT. It translates to CASSLGGDSTDTQYF. This chain links TRBV11-2 with TRBJ2-3, with no clear D. The ends were cut back, 1 base at V and 0 bases at J, with 8 bases in the middle. CDR3 length: 15 residues. In germline, CDR1 is SGHAT, CDR2 FQNNGV.